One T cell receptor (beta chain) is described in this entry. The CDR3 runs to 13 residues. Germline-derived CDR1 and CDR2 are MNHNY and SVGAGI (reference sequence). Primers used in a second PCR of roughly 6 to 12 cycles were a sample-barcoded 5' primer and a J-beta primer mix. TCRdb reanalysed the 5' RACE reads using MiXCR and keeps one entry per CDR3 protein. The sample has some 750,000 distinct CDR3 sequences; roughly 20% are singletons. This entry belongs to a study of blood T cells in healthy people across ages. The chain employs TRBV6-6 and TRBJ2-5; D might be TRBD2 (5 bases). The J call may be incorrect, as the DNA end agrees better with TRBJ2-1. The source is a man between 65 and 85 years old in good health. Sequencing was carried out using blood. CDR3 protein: CAVLEGAFNEQFF. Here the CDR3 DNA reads TGTGCCGTTCTTGAGGGTGCATTCAATGAGCAGTTCTTC.